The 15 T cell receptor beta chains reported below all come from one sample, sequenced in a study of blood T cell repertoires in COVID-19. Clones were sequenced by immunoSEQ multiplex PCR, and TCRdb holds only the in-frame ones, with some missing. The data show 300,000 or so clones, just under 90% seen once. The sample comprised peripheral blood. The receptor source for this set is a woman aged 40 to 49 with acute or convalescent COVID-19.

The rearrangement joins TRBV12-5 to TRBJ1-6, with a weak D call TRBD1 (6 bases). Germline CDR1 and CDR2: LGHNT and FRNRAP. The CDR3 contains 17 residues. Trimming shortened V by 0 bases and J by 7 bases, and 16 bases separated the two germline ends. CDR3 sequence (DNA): TGTGCTAGTGGTTTGGTACTGGGGGGGCAGAAAAATTCACCCCTCCACTTT. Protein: CASGLVLGGQKNSPLHF.

In nucleotides, the CDR3 is TGTGCCAGCAGCCCCCAGACCGGGACTCAGACTTTCTTT. It specifies CASSPQTGTQTFF. The chain is built from TRBV11-2 and TRBJ1-1; tentatively, D is TRBD1 (5 bases). From germline, CDR1 is SGHAT and CDR2 FQNNGV. This CDR3 is built from 13 residues. Trimming stripped 5 bases from V and 12 bases from J, with 19 bases between.

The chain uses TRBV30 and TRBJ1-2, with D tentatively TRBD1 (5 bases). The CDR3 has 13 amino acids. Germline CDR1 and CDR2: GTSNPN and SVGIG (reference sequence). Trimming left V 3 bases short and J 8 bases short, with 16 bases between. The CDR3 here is CAWSSGSLGGYTF. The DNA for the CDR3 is TGTGCCTGGAGCTCAGGGTCCCTTGGCGGCTACACCTTC.

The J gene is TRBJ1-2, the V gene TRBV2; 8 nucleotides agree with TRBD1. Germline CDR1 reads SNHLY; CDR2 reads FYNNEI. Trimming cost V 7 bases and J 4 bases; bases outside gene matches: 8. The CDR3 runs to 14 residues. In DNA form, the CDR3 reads TGTGCCAGCAACCCGGACAGGGTTAGCTATGGCTACACCTTC. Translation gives CASNPDRVSYGYTF.

CDR3 sequence (DNA): TGTGCCAGCAGTAAACTGCCGGGACTAGCGGGGAATCCGCCTAGCACAGATACGCAGTATTTT. Translating gives CASSKLPGLAGNPPSTDTQYF. The chain carries TRBV2 and TRBJ2-3; 13 positions match TRBD2. Germline trimming cut 5 bases from V and 0 bases from J; bases unmatched to any gene: 17. The CDR3 loop spans 21 amino acids. Germline V gives CDR1 SNHLY, CDR2 FYNNEI.

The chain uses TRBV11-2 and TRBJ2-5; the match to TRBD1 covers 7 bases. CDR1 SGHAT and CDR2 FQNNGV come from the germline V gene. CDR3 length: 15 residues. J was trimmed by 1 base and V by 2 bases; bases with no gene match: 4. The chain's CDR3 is CASSLMGQPQETQYF. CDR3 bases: TGTGCCAGCAGCTTAATGGGACAGCCCCAAGAGACCCAGTACTTC. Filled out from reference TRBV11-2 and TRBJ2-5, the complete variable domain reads EAGVAQSPRYKIIEKRQSVAFWCNPISGHATLYWYQQILGQGPKLLIQFQNNGVVDDSQLPKDRFSAERLKGVDSTLKIQPAKLEDSAVYLCASSLMGQPQETQYFGPGTRLLVL.

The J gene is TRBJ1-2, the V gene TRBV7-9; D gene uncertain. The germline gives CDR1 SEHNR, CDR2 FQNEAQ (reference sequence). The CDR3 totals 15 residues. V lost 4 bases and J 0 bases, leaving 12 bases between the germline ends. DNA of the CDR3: TGTGCCAGCAGCTCCGCGGGCGGTCCTAACTATGGCTACACCTTC. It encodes CASSSAGGPNYGYTF.

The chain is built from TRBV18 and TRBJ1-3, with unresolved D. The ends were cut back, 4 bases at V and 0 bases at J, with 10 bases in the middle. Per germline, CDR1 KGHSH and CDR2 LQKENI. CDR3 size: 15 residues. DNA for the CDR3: TGTGCCAGCTCACTCGATTTAGTCTCTGGAAACACCATATATTTT. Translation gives CASSLDLVSGNTIYF.

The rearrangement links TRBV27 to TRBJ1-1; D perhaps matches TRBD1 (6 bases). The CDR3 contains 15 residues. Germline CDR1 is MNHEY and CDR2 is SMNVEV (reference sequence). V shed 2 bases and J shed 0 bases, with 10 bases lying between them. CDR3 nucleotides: TGTGCCAGCAGTTTAGGGACACTCATGAACACTGAAGCTTTCTTT. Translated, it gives CASSLGTLMNTEAFF.

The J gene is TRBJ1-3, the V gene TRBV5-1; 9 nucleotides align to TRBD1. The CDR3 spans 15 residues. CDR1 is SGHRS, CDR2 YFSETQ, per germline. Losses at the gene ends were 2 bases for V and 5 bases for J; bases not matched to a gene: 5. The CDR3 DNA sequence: TGCGCCAGCAGCTTTGGGGACAGGGTCCGAAACACCATATATTTT. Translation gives CASSFGDRVRNTIYF.

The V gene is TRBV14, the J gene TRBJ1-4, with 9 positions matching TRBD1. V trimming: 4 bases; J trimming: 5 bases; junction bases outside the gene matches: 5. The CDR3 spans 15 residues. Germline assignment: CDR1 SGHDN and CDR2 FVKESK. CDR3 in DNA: TGTGCCAGCAGCCCCGGAGACAGGGGGAATGAAAAACTGTTTTTT. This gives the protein CASSPGDRGNEKLFF.

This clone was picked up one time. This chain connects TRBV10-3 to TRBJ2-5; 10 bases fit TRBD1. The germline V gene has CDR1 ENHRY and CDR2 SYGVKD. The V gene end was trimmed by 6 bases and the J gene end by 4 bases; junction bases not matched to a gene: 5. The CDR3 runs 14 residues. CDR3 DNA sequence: TGTGCCATCAGACCGGACAGGGGGGCAGAGACCCAGTACTTC. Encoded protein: CAIRPDRGAETQYF.

DNA of the CDR3: TGTGCCAGCAGACACCTGAGTGGCACAGGGACTAGCGGGGGACTTGAGCAGTTCTTC. This gives the protein CASRHLSGTGTSGGLEQFF. V gene TRBV27 combines with J gene TRBJ2-1; 14 nucleotides line up with TRBD2. The CDR3 has 19 residues. The germline gives CDR1 MNHEY, CDR2 SMNVEV (reference sequence). V gave up 6 bases and J gave up 9 bases; unmatched junction bases: 19.

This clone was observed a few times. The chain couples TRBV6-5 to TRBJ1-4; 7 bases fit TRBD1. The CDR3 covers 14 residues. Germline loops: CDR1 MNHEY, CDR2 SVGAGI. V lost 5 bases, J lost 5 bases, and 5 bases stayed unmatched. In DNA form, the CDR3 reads TGTGCCAGCAGTCAGGGGGTTATGAATGAAAAACTGTTTTTT. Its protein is CASSQGVMNEKLFF.

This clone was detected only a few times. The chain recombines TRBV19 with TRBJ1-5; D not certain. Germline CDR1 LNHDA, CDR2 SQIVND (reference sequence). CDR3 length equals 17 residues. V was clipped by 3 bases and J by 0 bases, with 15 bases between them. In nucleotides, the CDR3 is TGTGCCAGTAGTATGCACAGCTTCGGATATAGCAATCAGCCCCAGCATTTT. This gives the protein CASSMHSFGYSNQPQHF.